The sequence of this TCR beta chain was determined in a study of blood T cell repertoires in COVID-19. Method: immunoSEQ multiplex PCR; TCRdb's copy keeps in-frame clones and lacks some. The data hold about 81,000 clones, with about 71% observed a single time. The sequenced sample consisted of peripheral blood. The TCR comes from a woman between 45 and 65 years old with acute or convalescent COVID-19.

CDR3 in amino acids: CASSPDRSTDTQYF. The CDR3 DNA is TGTGCCAGCTCCCCGGACAGAAGCACAGATACGCAGTATTTT. This sequence joins TRBV18 and TRBJ2-3, with D possibly TRBD1 on 6 matching bases. V dropped 6 bases and J dropped 0 bases, with 10 bases sitting between them. CDR1 and CDR2 from the germline V gene are KGHSH and LQKENI. CDR3 length: 14 amino acids.